These 14 T cell receptor beta chains share one sample of origin, sequenced in a study of T cell changes during pregnancy in multiple sclerosis. The protocol was immunoSEQ multiplex PCR, while the TCRdb copy is restricted to in-frame clones and leaves out a portion. The sample includes 74,000 or so clones, approximately 94% of them seen just once. The sequences come from CD4+ T cells from peripheral blood mononuclear cells, collected before pregnancy. These receptors originate from a female donor with multiple sclerosis, enrolled in a pregnancy study.

V and J are TRBV18 and TRBJ1-5; 9 bases line up with TRBD1. This CDR3 region has 17 residues. Per germline, CDR1 KGHSH and CDR2 LQKENI. V shed 1 base and J 2 bases; nucleotides not matched to a gene: 6. For the CDR3, the DNA is TGTGCCAGCTCACCACAACAGGGGGCGATGGGCAATCAGCCCCAGCATTTT. Protein: CASSPQQGAMGNQPQHF.

This chain connects TRBV18 to TRBJ2-7; D unresolved. V lost 3 bases and J lost 2, with 11 bases in between. Germline V lookup: CDR1 KGHSH, CDR2 LQKENI. CDR3 size: 14 residues. The CDR3 sequence: CASSPLNSAYEQYF. In DNA form, the CDR3 reads TGTGCCAGCTCACCCCTCAACTCGGCCTACGAGCAGTACTTC.

The chain has TRBV6-1 and TRBJ2-7; TRBD1 aligns across 7 bases. The CDR3 loop spans 12 amino acids. V was clipped by 7 bases and J by 6 bases; unmatched bases: 6. Germline-derived CDR1 and CDR2 are MNHNS and SASEGT. The DNA of the CDR3 is TGTGCCAGCACCTTCGACAGGGCCGAGCAGTACTTC. It translates to CASTFDRAEQYF.

V is TRBV6-5 and J is TRBJ1-2; D is undetermined. V was cut by 0 bases and J by 7 bases, with 12 bases left in between. Germline CDR1 MNHEY, CDR2 SVGAGI. The CDR3 spans 14 residues. CDR3 sequence (DNA): TGTGCCAGCAGTTACTCGCATGGGAGTGGTGGCTACACCTTC. Its translation: CASSYSHGSGGYTF.

This sequence joins TRBV19 and TRBJ2-2; D gene uncertain. The CDR3 extends over 12 amino acids. Germline values: CDR1 LNHDA, CDR2 SQIVND (reference sequence). The V and J ends lost 6 bases and 4 bases respectively, with 6 bases between them. CDR3 coding DNA: TGTGCCAGTAGACTGTTCACCGGGGAGCTGTTTTTT. Protein product: CASRLFTGELFF.

The CDR3 loop is CASSFTGENTEAFF. The CDR3 bases are TGTGCCAGCAGCTTCACAGGGGAGAACACTGAAGCTTTCTTT. The chain employs TRBV7-2 and TRBJ1-1, with 7 bases aligning to TRBD1. Germline CDR1 is SGHTA and CDR2 is FQGNSA. The CDR3 consists of 14 residues. V shed 3 bases and J 1 base; nucleotides not matched to a gene: 2.

The chain employs TRBV4-2 and TRBJ1-5, with unresolved D. V lost 0 bases, J lost 0 bases, and 9 bases lay in between. The CDR3 has 16 residues. Germline V lookup: CDR1 LGHNA, CDR2 YNFKEQ. CDR3 nucleotides: TGTGCCAGCAGCCAAGAAGTCCGCAGTAGCAATCAGCCCCAGCATTTT. It specifies CASSQEVRSSNQPQHF.

In its sample, this clone was seen once. The J gene is TRBJ2-3, the V gene TRBV5-8; 10 nucleotides align to TRBD1. Germline V gene data show CDR1 as SGHTS and CDR2 as YDEGEE. V lost 8 bases, J lost 6 bases, and 12 bases stayed unmatched. The CDR3 is 15 amino acids. The CDR3 protein is CASLKPGQGLDTQYF. The DNA for the CDR3 is TGTGCCAGTTTAAAGCCGGGACAGGGGCTTGATACGCAGTATTTT.

The DNA for the CDR3 is TGTGCCAGCAGCCCTGACAGGGCAGATACGCAGTATTTT. Translation: CASSPDRADTQYF. The chain uses TRBV5-7 and TRBJ2-3; TRBD1 aligns across 7 bases. TRBV5-7 is reported as an ORF; its role is uncertain. With 4 bases clipped from V and 4 bases from J, the junction kept 3 bases outside the gene matches. This CDR3 region has 13 residues.

Only one count was recorded for this clone. The V and J genes are TRBV19 and TRBJ2-1, with D possibly TRBD2 on 6 matching bases. V shed 10 bases and J shed 5 bases, with 18 bases lying between them. Germline V gene lookup returns CDR1 LNHDA and CDR2 SQIVND (reference sequence). The CDR3 is 14 residues long. The CDR3 DNA follows: TGTGCCACCACCCGACGAGGGACTCACAATGAGCAGTTCTTC. Protein product: CATTRRGTHNEQFF.

The chain has TRBV6-1 and TRBJ2-3; TRBD2 matches at 9 bases. With 5 bases clipped from V and 0 bases from J, the junction kept 3 bases outside the gene matches. The CDR3 is 15 amino acids. Germline-derived CDR1 and CDR2 are MNHNS and SASEGT. The CDR3 loop is CASSSTSGSTDTQYF. The CDR3 DNA reads TGTGCCAGCAGTTCTACTAGCGGGAGCACAGATACGCAGTATTTT.

In regard to this clone: A read error may account for a junction end that differs from germline. The chain links TRBV18 to TRBJ2-7; possibly TRBD1 for D (5 bases). Germline values: CDR1 KGHSH, CDR2 LQKENI. CDR3 length: 13 residues. The chain's CDR3 is CASSLLKGYEQYF. The CDR3 nucleotides are TGTGCCAGTTCACTTTTGAAGGGGTACGAGCAGTACTTC.

J is TRBJ2-1 and V is TRBV7-9; a possible D gene is TRBD2 (6 bases). This CDR3 has 17 residues. Germline CDR1 SEHNR, CDR2 FQNEAQ (reference sequence). The V gene lost 0 bases and the J gene lost 0 bases, with 12 bases spanning the gap. CDR3 residues: CASSLALGGSSYNEQFF. The CDR3 coding sequence is TGTGCCAGCAGCTTAGCGCTGGGGGGAAGCTCCTACAATGAGCAGTTCTTC.

V usage is TRBV7-3 and J usage is TRBJ1-2, with TRBD1 identical over 8 bases. The CDR3 totals 14 residues. The V gene's germline CDR1 is SGHTA and CDR2 FQGTGA. V was clipped by 5 bases and J by 6 bases; unmatched bases: 8. Here the CDR3 DNA reads TGTGCCAGCAGCCTTGCAGGGGGCGTCGATGGCTACACCTTC. Protein sequence: CASSLAGGVDGYTF.